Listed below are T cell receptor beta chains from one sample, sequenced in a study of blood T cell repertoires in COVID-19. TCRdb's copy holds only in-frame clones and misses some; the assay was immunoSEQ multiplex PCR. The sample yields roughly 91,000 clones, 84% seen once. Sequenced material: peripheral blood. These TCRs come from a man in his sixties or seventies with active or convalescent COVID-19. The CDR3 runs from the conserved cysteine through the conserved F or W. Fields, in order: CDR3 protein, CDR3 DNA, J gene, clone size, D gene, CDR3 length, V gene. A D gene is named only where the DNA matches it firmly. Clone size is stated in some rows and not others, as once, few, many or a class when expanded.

CDR3aa: CASSQDLQGWYEQYF; CDR3nt: TGTGCCAGCAGCCAAGATTTACAGGGGTGGTACGAGCAGTACTTC; j_gene: TRBJ2-7; abundance: .; d_gene: TRBD1; len: 15; v_gene: TRBV4-2
CDR3aa: CAWRREWGLQNTEAFF; CDR3nt: TGTGCCTGGAGGCGGGAGTGGGGACTGCAGAACACTGAAGCTTTCTTT; j_gene: TRBJ1-1; abundance: .; d_gene: .; len: 16; v_gene: TRBV30
CDR3aa: CASSFQQGAKAFF; CDR3nt: TGTGCCAGCAGTTTTCAACAGGGGGCTAAAGCTTTCTTT; j_gene: TRBJ1-1; abundance: .; d_gene: TRBD1; len: 13; v_gene: TRBV12-3/TRBV12-4
CDR3aa: CASSAGETGWESAEAFF; CDR3nt: TGTGCCAGCAGCGCCGGGGAGACAGGGTGGGAGTCCGCTGAAGCTTTCTTT; j_gene: TRBJ1-1; abundance: .; d_gene: TRBD1; len: 17; v_gene: TRBV9
CDR3aa: CASSHRQGSEKLFF; CDR3nt: TGTGCCAGTAGTCACCGACAGGGAAGTGAAAAACTGTTTTTT; j_gene: TRBJ1-4; abundance: .; d_gene: TRBD1; len: 14; v_gene: TRBV19
CDR3aa: CASSQPGQERGCTIYF; CDR3nt: TGTGCCAGCAGCCAACCAGGACAGGAGCGCGGGTGCACCATATATTTT; j_gene: TRBJ1-3; abundance: .; d_gene: TRBD1; len: 16; v_gene: TRBV14
CDR3aa: CASSPHPGGGFYEQYF; CDR3nt: TGTGCCAGCAGCCCCCATCCAGGGGGCGGATTCTACGAGCAGTACTTC; j_gene: TRBJ2-7; abundance: .; d_gene: TRBD1; len: 16; v_gene: TRBV9
CDR3aa: CASSQGQGYSGNTIYF; CDR3nt: TGCGCCAGCAGCCAAGGACAGGGGTACTCTGGAAACACCATATATTTT; j_gene: TRBJ1-3; abundance: many; d_gene: TRBD1; len: 16; v_gene: TRBV5-1
CDR3aa: CSARTKETQYF; CDR3nt: TGCAGTGCTAGAACTAAAGAGACCCAGTACTTC; j_gene: TRBJ2-5; abundance: once; d_gene: .; len: 11; v_gene: TRBV20-1
CDR3aa: CASSPGGALDTEAFF; CDR3nt: TGTGCCAGCTCACCCGGGGGGGCGTTGGACACTGAAGCTTTCTTT; j_gene: TRBJ1-1; abundance: .; d_gene: .; len: 15; v_gene: TRBV18
CDR3aa: CAISSSLGGSTDTQYF; CDR3nt: TGTGCCATCAGTTCCAGTTTGGGGGGGAGCACAGATACGCAGTATTTT; j_gene: TRBJ2-3; abundance: .; d_gene: TRBD2; len: 16; v_gene: TRBV10-3
CDR3aa: CATKVGGENTEAFF; CDR3nt: TGTGCCACCAAGGTAGGGGGAGAGAACACTGAAGCTTTCTTT; j_gene: TRBJ1-1; abundance: .; d_gene: .; len: 14; v_gene: TRBV10-3
CDR3aa: CASRSGQGGRDEQFF; CDR3nt: TGTGCCAGCAGGTCTGGTCAGGGGGGAAGAGATGAGCAGTTCTTC; j_gene: TRBJ2-1; abundance: once; d_gene: .; len: 15; v_gene: TRBV27
CDR3aa: CASSSGGSTDTQYF; CDR3nt: TGTGCCAGCAGCTCCGGGGGATCCACAGATACGCAGTATTTT; j_gene: TRBJ2-3; abundance: .; d_gene: .; len: 14; v_gene: TRBV7-2
CDR3aa: CASSPVPPHTEAFF; CDR3nt: TGCGCCAGCAGCCCGGTCCCTCCGCACACTGAAGCTTTCTTT; j_gene: TRBJ1-1; abundance: once; d_gene: .; len: 14; v_gene: TRBV5-1
CDR3aa: CASNSAQGSSTDTQYF; CDR3nt: TGTGCCAGCAATTCAGCACAGGGTTCTAGCACAGATACGCAGTATTTT; j_gene: TRBJ2-3; abundance: .; d_gene: .; len: 16; v_gene: TRBV6-6
CDR3aa: CASRTTGTSTDTQYF; CDR3nt: TGTGCCAGCAGGACGACCGGGACTAGCACAGATACGCAGTATTTT; j_gene: TRBJ2-3; abundance: .; d_gene: .; len: 15; v_gene: TRBV6-5